This T cell receptor (beta chain) is from a study of blood T cell repertoires in COVID-19. Study overall: From T cells, B-cell-depleted T cells, or PBMCs came the material, which was cDNA or gDNA.

Generated by immunoSEQ multiplex PCR, the TCRdb table keeps only in-frame clones and is missing some. The sample shows hundreds of thousands of clones, 90% of them seen only once. While infection was still active, Seattle patients were enrolled and then followed longitudinally. The V gene lost 0 bases and the J gene lost 0 bases, with 12 bases spanning the gap. This CDR3 has 17 amino acids. Germline-derived CDR1 and CDR2 are LGHNA and YSLEER. The sample consisted of peripheral blood. This TCR was sampled from a woman between 40 and 55 years old with COVID-19, enrolled during active disease. The chain joins TRBV4-3 to TRBJ1-3, with D possibly TRBD1 on 5 matching bases. The CDR3 DNA sequence: TGCGCCAGCAGCCAAGAGTTATCAGGGTACTCTGGAAACACCATATATTTT. Its protein product is CASSQELSGYSGNTIYF.